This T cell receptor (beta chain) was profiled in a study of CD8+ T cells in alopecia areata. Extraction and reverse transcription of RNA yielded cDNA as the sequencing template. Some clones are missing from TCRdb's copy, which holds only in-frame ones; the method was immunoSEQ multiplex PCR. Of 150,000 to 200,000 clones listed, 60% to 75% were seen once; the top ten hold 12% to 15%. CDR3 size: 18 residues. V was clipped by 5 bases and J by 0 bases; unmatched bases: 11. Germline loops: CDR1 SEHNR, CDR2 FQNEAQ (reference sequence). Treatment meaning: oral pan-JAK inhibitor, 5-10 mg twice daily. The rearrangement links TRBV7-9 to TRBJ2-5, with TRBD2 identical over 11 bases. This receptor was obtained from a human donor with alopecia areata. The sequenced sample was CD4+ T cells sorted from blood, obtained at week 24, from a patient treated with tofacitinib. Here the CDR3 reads CASSPSGGYSPNQETQYF. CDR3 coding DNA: TGTGCCAGCAGCCCTAGCGGGGGGTACTCTCCAAACCAAGAGACCCAGTACTTC.